Each of the 31 T cell receptor beta chains below was sequenced from the same sample in a study of cytomegalovirus exposure and HLA in healthy donors. The PCR was carried out with 60 Vbeta primers and 13 Jbeta primers. Clones were sequenced by immunoSEQ multiplex PCR, and TCRdb holds only the in-frame ones, with some missing. The table lists about 59,000 clones, roughly 83% of them singletons, with 1.5% to 2% in the top ten. Sequenced: PBMCs. The receptors were gathered from a human donor in good health.

V and J are TRBV5-6 and TRBJ2-7; no reliable D call. Germline assignment: CDR1 SGHDT and CDR2 YYEEEE. V lost 1 base to trimming and J lost 3 bases, with 8 bases between them. The CDR3 runs 13 residues. The CDR3 DNA is TGTGCCAGCAGCTTGTATACATACTACGAGCAGTACTTC. It translates to CASSLYTYYEQYF.

The rearrangement joins TRBV28 to TRBJ2-4, with TRBD2 identical over 10 bases. From germline, CDR1 is MDHEN and CDR2 SYDVKM. CDR3 length: 16 amino acids. The junction had 8 bases not matched to a gene; V was cut back by 3 bases and J by 6 bases. This CDR3 is CASSLSTAGGRNIQYF. The CDR3 DNA is TGTGCCAGCAGTTTGTCTACAGCGGGGGGGCGAAACATTCAGTACTTC.

This chain uses TRBV6-1 with TRBJ2-1; the D is unclear. The V and J ends lost 10 bases and 6 bases respectively, with 7 bases between them. Germline V gene sequence: CDR1 MNHNS, CDR2 SASEGT. This CDR3 spans 10 amino acids. The CDR3 here is CATNFNEQFF. CDR3 bases: TGTGCCACAAATTTCAATGAGCAGTTCTTC.

The chain uses TRBV11-2 and TRBJ2-3; TRBD1 aligns across 9 bases. Germline CDR1 is SGHAT and CDR2 is FQNNGV. The CDR3 is made up of 15 amino acids. V gave up 4 bases and J gave up 2 bases; unmatched junction bases: 4. CDR3 residues: CASSSDRGYTDTQYF. CDR3 nucleotides: TGTGCCAGCAGCTCGGACAGGGGTTACACAGATACGCAGTATTTT.

This clone was observed a single time. The chain couples TRBV4-2 to TRBJ1-1; D gene unclear. Germline loops: CDR1 LGHNA, CDR2 YNFKEQ. Trimming took off 4 bases at V and 5 bases at J, with 14 bases between the two ends. The length of the CDR3 is 14 residues. CDR3: CASSPRVGKTEAFF. The CDR3 DNA is TGTGCCAGCAGCCCGCGGGTTGGAAAAACTGAAGCTTTCTTT.

The CDR3 DNA is TGTGCCAGCAGCTCAACTAGCACCCCCTACAATGAGCAGTTCTTC. Residues: CASSSTSTPYNEQFF. V and J are TRBV5-4 and TRBJ2-1; perhaps TRBD2 as D (6 bases). The V end was cut by 3 bases, the J end by 2 bases, with 12 bases between. The germline CDR1 and CDR2 sequences are SGHNT and YYREEE (reference sequence). The CDR3 consists of 15 residues.

The chain recombines TRBV7-8 with TRBJ2-7; D possibly corresponds to TRBD1 (5 bases). Deletions cut 3 bases from V and 6 bases from J, with 18 bases between. Germline V gene sequence: CDR1 SGHVS, CDR2 FQNEAQ. This CDR3 comprises 15 residues. This chain's CDR3 is CASSFGQGDPFEQYF. DNA of the CDR3: TGTGCCAGCAGCTTTGGGCAGGGTGATCCTTTCGAGCAGTACTTC.

This clone was picked up a small number of times. V and J are TRBV6-6 and TRBJ1-2; 12 bases agree with TRBD1. With 4 bases clipped from V and 6 bases from J, the junction kept 3 bases outside the gene matches. CDR1 MNHNY and CDR2 SVGAGI come from the germline V gene (reference sequence). The CDR3 totals 14 residues. The CDR3 spells CASSSGQGANGYTF. The DNA for the CDR3 is TGTGCCAGCAGTTCGGGACAGGGGGCCAATGGCTACACCTTC.

J is TRBJ1-2 and V is TRBV5-6, with D possibly TRBD1 on 5 matching bases. The CDR3 runs 13 residues. V was clipped by 0 bases and J by 7 bases, with 10 bases between them. The germline V gene has CDR1 SGHDT and CDR2 YYEEEE. In nucleotides, the CDR3 is TGTGCCAGCAGCTTGGGCAGGGCGGCTGGCTACACCTTC. It encodes CASSLGRAAGYTF.

The chain is built from TRBV5-6 and TRBJ2-7; D not certain. The ends were cut back, 4 bases at V and 7 bases at J, with 21 bases in the middle. Germline CDR1 is SGHDT and CDR2 is YYEEEE. The CDR3 is 15 residues long. CDR3 protein: CASSRRYRRLWEQYF. The CDR3 DNA sequence: TGTGCCAGCAGCAGAAGGTACAGACGTCTTTGGGAGCAGTACTTC.

This chain connects TRBV20-1 to TRBJ2-7; D possibly corresponds to TRBD2 (5 bases). CDR3 length equals 11 residues. Germline V gene lookup returns CDR1 DFQATT and CDR2 SNEGSKA (reference sequence). The CDR3 loop reads CSVTRGYEQYF. CDR3 DNA sequence: TGCAGCGTCACCCGCGGGTACGAGCAGTACTTC.

The chain carries TRBV10-3 and TRBJ1-1; D is possibly TRBD1 (5 bases). Germline CDR1 reads ENHRY; CDR2 reads SYGVKD. The CDR3 runs to 15 residues. Between the trimmed V and J ends, which lost 0 bases and 5 bases, there was a span of 13 bases. The CDR3 region is CAISESWEGRTEAFF. CDR3 coding DNA: TGTGCCATCAGTGAGTCCTGGGAGGGGAGGACTGAAGCTTTCTTT.

The genes are TRBV9 and TRBJ2-2; 12 positions agree with TRBD2. Trimming at V came to 3 bases and at J to 5 bases, leaving 5 bases not matched to a gene. The CDR3 length is 16 residues. Germline V gene lookup returns CDR1 SGDLS and CDR2 YYNGEE. The CDR3 protein is CASSASSGRGTGELFF. The CDR3 DNA follows: TGTGCCAGCAGCGCATCTAGCGGGAGGGGGACCGGGGAGCTGTTTTTT.

The chain combines TRBV10-3 with TRBJ2-7, with D possibly TRBD1 on 6 matching bases. CDR3 size: 12 residues. V was shortened by 2 bases and J by 6 bases, with 8 bases between the two germline ends. From germline, CDR1 is ENHRY and CDR2 SYGVKD. The CDR3: CAISETGTEQYF. In nucleotides, the CDR3 is TGTGCCATCAGTGAGACAGGGACCGAGCAGTACTTC.

V usage is TRBV4-1 and J usage is TRBJ2-1; TRBD1 aligns across 11 bases. V shed 1 base, J shed 11 bases, and the junction held 4 bases outside the gene matches. CDR1 and CDR2 from the germline V gene are MGHRA and YSYEKL. The CDR3 runs 14 residues. Here the CDR3 reads CASSQGWTGGKQFF. The CDR3 DNA reads TGCGCCAGCAGCCAAGGGTGGACAGGGGGCAAGCAGTTCTTC.

This rearrangement joins TRBV6-1 to TRBJ1-2; 9 bases map to TRBD1. The CDR3 is made up of 15 amino acids. Germline V gene data show CDR1 as MNHNS and CDR2 as SASEGT. V shed 1 base and J 10 bases; nucleotides not matched to a gene: 10. The CDR3 nucleotides read TGTGCCAGCAGTGAAGTCTCCGGGACAGGGAGAACCTACACCTTC. Translation: CASSEVSGTGRTYTF.

This rearrangement joins TRBV2 to TRBJ2-3; 8 bases match TRBD2. CDR1 and CDR2 from the germline V gene are SNHLY and FYNNEI. This CDR3 contains 17 residues. V was clipped by 7 bases and J by 1 base; unmatched bases: 13. The chain's CDR3 is CASTHTFRGGRTDTQYF. In DNA form, the CDR3 reads TGTGCCAGCACACACACCTTCCGGGGGGGGCGCACAGATACGCAGTATTTT.

The chain is built from TRBV19 and TRBJ2-7; 10 bases are shared with TRBD2. The CDR3 sequence is 16 residues long. The germline gives CDR1 LNHDA, CDR2 SQIVND (reference sequence). J lost 3 bases, V lost 4 bases, and 9 bases had no gene match. The CDR3, as DNA: TGTGCCAGTAGTAATACCCCTAGCGGGAGAATCTACGAGCAGTACTTC. Its protein is CASSNTPSGRIYEQYF.

The J gene is TRBJ1-5, the V gene TRBV6-6, with a possible D match to TRBD1 (5 bases). The CDR3 sequence is 15 residues long. CDR1 MNHNY and CDR2 SVGAGI come from the germline V gene (reference sequence). Trimming shortened V by 3 bases and J by 0 bases, and 9 bases separated the two germline ends. The CDR3 loop reads CASSYDRTSNQPQHF. The CDR3 region has the DNA TGTGCCAGCAGTTATGACAGAACTAGCAATCAGCCCCAGCATTTT.

Remarks on this clone: The sample contains more than one DNA sequence encoding this CDR3. The chain is built from TRBV18 and TRBJ1-1, with D hard to call. The CDR3 is 17 residues long. The V and J ends lost 0 bases and 1 base respectively, with 15 bases between them. The germline CDR1 and CDR2 sequences are KGHSH and LQKENI. The CDR3 here is CASSPPPPNIRNTEAFF. The CDR3 region has the DNA TGTGCCAGCTCACCACCCCCACCCAATATCAGGAACACTGAAGCTTTCTTT. Full variable domain (rest looked up from reference TRBV18 and TRBJ1-1): NAGVMQNPRHLVRRRGQEARLRCSPMKGHSHVYWYRQLPEEGLKFMVYLQKENIIDESGMPKERFSAEFPKEGPSILRIQQVVRGDSAAYFCASSPPPPNIRNTEAFFGQGTRLTVV.

This clone came up a few times. The chain employs TRBV4-3 and TRBJ2-5, with a tentative D call TRBD1 (6 bases). V dropped 7 bases and J dropped 5 bases, with 23 bases sitting between them. CDR1 LGHNA and CDR2 YSLEER come from the germline V gene. This CDR3 is built from 16 residues. The CDR3 DNA is TGCGCCAGCAATCCTAGATCTGGGGGCGGATGTGAGACCCAGTACTTC. It yields the protein CASNPRSGGGCETQYF.

This chain uses TRBV7-9 with TRBJ2-1; TRBD2 might be the D (5 bases). Trimming removed 1 base at V and 4 bases at J, with 5 bases between. The V gene's germline CDR1 is SEHNR and CDR2 FQNEAQ (reference sequence). The CDR3 is made up of 13 amino acids. The CDR3 DNA sequence: TGTGCCAGCAGCTTAGGGACTTACAATGAGCAGTTCTTC. Amino acids: CASSLGTYNEQFF.

The rearrangement links TRBV15 to TRBJ2-5; TRBD2 matches at 9 bases. Germline V gene lookup returns CDR1 LNHNV and CDR2 YYDKDF (reference sequence). The CDR3 extends over 14 amino acids. The V and J ends lost 1 base and 11 bases, in that order; junction bases with no gene match: 8. Here the CDR3 DNA reads TGTGCCACCAGCAGAGGAGTAGCGGGAGTAGAGCAGTACTTC. It specifies CATSRGVAGVEQYF.

The genes are TRBV13 and TRBJ2-6; D gene unclear. Trimming took 4 bases from V and 1 from J, leaving 2 bases between them. This CDR3 is built from 13 residues. Per germline, CDR1 PRHDT and CDR2 FYEKMQ (reference sequence). CDR3 nucleotides: TGTGCCAGCAGCTCGTCTGGGGCCAACGTCCTGACTTTC. Translation: CASSSSGANVLTF.

This clone was counted only a few times. This chain uses TRBV7-2 with TRBJ2-5, with D perhaps TRBD2 (6 bases). Germline CDR1 and CDR2: SGHTA and FQGNSA. V gave up 5 bases and J gave up 1 base, with 11 bases separating them. The CDR3 has 14 amino acids. CDR3 DNA sequence: TGTGCCAGCAGCGCCCGACTAGGCCAAGAGACCCAGTACTTC. Encoded protein: CASSARLGQETQYF.

The genes are TRBV18 and TRBJ2-2, with 8 bases fitting TRBD1. Germline values: CDR1 KGHSH, CDR2 LQKENI. V was pared by 3 bases and J by 6 bases, with 15 bases of the junction left unmatched. This CDR3 is 18 amino acids long. CDR3 region: CASSPFFTGQGYAGELFF. In DNA form, the CDR3 reads TGTGCCAGCTCACCCTTCTTTACCGGACAGGGATATGCCGGGGAGCTGTTTTTT.

This clone has just a few counts. V usage is TRBV28 and J usage is TRBJ2-6; weak D call: TRBD1 (5 bases). The CDR3 covers 16 residues. Trimming cost V 6 bases and J 0 bases, with 12 bases left between them. Per the germline V gene, CDR1 is MDHEN and CDR2 is SYDVKM. In DNA, the CDR3 is TGTGCCAGCAGCATACTACAGGACTCTGGGGCCAACGTCCTGACTTTC. This sequence encodes CASSILQDSGANVLTF.

The chain uses TRBV7-8 and TRBJ1-1; a weak D match, TRBD1 (5 bases). Trimming cost V 6 bases and J 5 bases, with 19 bases left between them. This CDR3 is 15 amino acids long. Germline V gene data show CDR1 as SGHVS and CDR2 as FQNEAQ. CDR3 region: CASSNREGEGTEAFF. The CDR3 DNA sequence: TGTGCCAGCAGTAATCGTGAAGGGGAGGGGACTGAAGCTTTCTTT.

This chain uses TRBV6-6 with TRBJ2-3; 9 bases are a match to TRBD1. The CDR3 totals 14 residues. Trimming cost V 7 bases and J 3 bases; bases outside gene matches: 5. Germline V lookup: CDR1 MNHNY, CDR2 SVGAGI (reference sequence). CDR3 nucleotide sequence: TGTGCCAGCAATCGGACAGGGGCTACAGATACGCAGTATTTT. This gives the protein CASNRTGATDTQYF.

The V and J genes are TRBV18 and TRBJ1-2, with D perhaps matching TRBD1 (6 bases). Trimming shortened V by 5 bases and J by 2 bases, and 9 bases separated the two germline ends. The germline CDR1 and CDR2 sequences are KGHSH and LQKENI. CDR3 length: 13 amino acids. CDR3 loop: CASSSGQNYGYTF. The CDR3, as DNA: TGTGCCAGCTCAAGCGGACAGAACTATGGCTACACCTTC.

In this sample, this clone turned up once. This chain joins TRBV30 and TRBJ2-7; D might be TRBD2 (5 bases). The ends were cut back, 2 bases at V and 4 bases at J, with 15 bases in the middle. The CDR3 is 14 amino acids. CDR1 is GTSNPN and CDR2 is SVGIG in the germline V gene (reference sequence). This CDR3 is CAWSSSPGIYEQYF. Here the CDR3 DNA reads TGTGCCTGGAGTAGTAGCCCGGGGATTTACGAGCAGTACTTC.